Listed below are T cell receptor beta chains from one sample, sequenced in a study of T cells in Graves' hyperthyroidism and ophthalmopathy. One entry per CDR3 protein, called by TCRdb with MiXCR from the multiplex PCR reads. The sample includes about 500,000 distinct CDR3 sequences, more than 15% of them seen just once. Material: blood. The receptors derive from a woman between 25 and 40 years old with Graves' ophthalmopathy. The CDR3 runs from the conserved cysteine through the conserved F or W. D genes are given only for firm matches. Clone size is not always given. Where it is, it says once, few, many or a class for expanded clones.

J: TRBJ2-7; size: many; D: .; V: TRBV6-1; DNA: TGTGCCAGCAGTGGATCCCGCCACGAGCAGTACTTC; CDR3: CASSGSRHEQYF
J: TRBJ2-1; size: many; D: TRBD2; V: TRBV11-3; DNA: TGTGCCAGCAGCTATAGAGGGCTAGCGGGAGGCGAGCAGTTCTTC; CDR3: CASSYRGLAGGEQFF
J: TRBJ2-2; size: .; D: TRBD2; V: TRBV9; DNA: TGTGCCAGCAGCGTAGCTGGCGGGAGGGACACCGGGGAGCTGTTTTTT; CDR3: CASSVAGGRDTGELFF
J: TRBJ2-1; size: .; D: TRBD2; V: TRBV19; DNA: TGTGCCAGTAGTCCTAGCGGGAGGGCGATAAGCTCCTACAATGAGCAGTTCTTC; CDR3: CASSPSGRAISSYNEQFF
J: TRBJ2-7; size: few; D: .; V: TRBV10-3; DNA: TGTGCCATCAGTGACTCGACGGGGAGCTACGAGCAGTACTTC; CDR3: CAISDSTGSYEQYF
J: TRBJ2-3; size: many; D: .; V: TRBV30; DNA: TGTGCCTGGAGTGTAAGAGGGGGAACAGATACGCAGTATTTT; CDR3: CAWSVRGGTDTQYF
J: TRBJ1-2; size: many; D: TRBD1; V: TRBV20-1; DNA: TGCAGTGCAACCTTACAGGGGAACTATGGCTACACCTTC; CDR3: CSATLQGNYGYTF
J: TRBJ1-3; size: few; D: .; V: TRBV7-2; DNA: TGTGCCAGCAGGCAAACCCTCGCTGGAAACACCATATATTTT; CDR3: CASRQTLAGNTIYF
J: TRBJ2-7; size: many; D: TRBD2; V: TRBV7-2; DNA: TGTGCCAGCAGCCGAGCCCCGACTAGCGGGAAGACCTACGAGCAGTACTTC; CDR3: CASSRAPTSGKTYEQYF
J: TRBJ1-6; size: few; D: .; V: TRBV29-1; DNA: TGCAGCGTTGCGGACAGCTATAATTCACCCCTCCACTTT; CDR3: CSVADSYNSPLHF
J: TRBJ2-5; size: .; D: .; V: TRBV4-3; DNA: TGCGCCAGCAGCCAAGATAGAACAGGGCGAGAGACCCAGTACTTC; CDR3: CASSQDRTGRETQYF
J: TRBJ2-7; size: few; D: .; V: TRBV28; DNA: TGTGCCAGCAATCTCGGGACACGAAACTACGAGCAGTACTTC; CDR3: CASNLGTRNYEQYF
J: TRBJ1-4; size: .; D: .; V: TRBV7-2; DNA: TGTGCCAGCAGCCTGACCGTTGATGAAAAACTGTTTTTT; CDR3: CASSLTVDEKLFF
J: TRBJ2-3; size: .; D: .; V: TRBV5-5; DNA: TGTGCCAGCAGCTTGGACAGTCCCCGGTTGGGAAGCACAGATACGCAGTATTTT; CDR3: CASSLDSPRLGSTDTQYF
J: TRBJ2-5; size: many; D: .; V: TRBV18; DNA: TGTGCCAGCTCACCGGATCTAAAAGAGACCCAGTACTTC; CDR3: CASSPDLKETQYF
J: TRBJ1-1; size: few; D: .; V: TRBV7-6; DNA: TGTGCCAGCAGTCTTGTACAGGGTCGTAACACTGAAGCTTTCTTT; CDR3: CASSLVQGRNTEAFF
J: TRBJ1-1; size: many; D: TRBD1; V: TRBV12-3/TRBV12-4; DNA: TGTGCCAGCAGTTCAGGGGGGAGCACTGAAGCTTTCTTT; CDR3: CASSSGGSTEAFF
J: TRBJ2-3; size: .; D: TRBD1; V: TRBV4-3; DNA: TGCGCCAGCAGCCAAGAGACAGGGAGCACAGATACGCAGTATTTT; CDR3: CASSQETGSTDTQYF
J: TRBJ2-7; size: many; D: .; V: TRBV11-2; DNA: TGTGCCAGCAGCTTAGAATTTGGCGCCGAGCAGTACTTC; CDR3: CASSLEFGAEQYF
J: TRBJ2-7; size: many; D: TRBD2; V: TRBV27; DNA: TGTGCCAGCAGTTTGGCTAGCGGCCCTTTGGAGCAGTACTTC; CDR3: CASSLASGPLEQYF
J: TRBJ1-2; size: .; D: TRBD1; V: TRBV6-1; DNA: TGTGCCACCTATAACGGGGACAGGGGTCCCCTGGGTGGCTACACCTTC; CDR3: CATYNGDRGPLGGYTF
J: TRBJ2-1; size: few; D: TRBD2; V: TRBV11-2; DNA: TGTGCCAGCAGCTTAAGTGGCAGGACTAGCGGGAGCGGTGAGCAGTTCTTC; CDR3: CASSLSGRTSGSGEQFF
J: TRBJ1-5; size: .; D: .; V: TRBV28; DNA: TGTGCCAGCAGACGCTCCGGGACATTCTTTAACCCTAGCAATCAGCCCCAGCATTTT; CDR3: CASRRSGTFFNPSNQPQHF
J: TRBJ2-3; size: many; D: .; V: TRBV19; DNA: TGTGCCAGTAGTATTACGAGGGATACGCAGTATTTT; CDR3: CASSITRDTQYF
J: TRBJ2-7; size: many; D: TRBD1; V: TRBV6-1; DNA: TGTGCCAGCAGTGGGACCGGGACAGGGCTCGAGCAGTACTTC; CDR3: CASSGTGTGLEQYF
J: TRBJ2-2; size: many; D: TRBD1; V: TRBV6-2/TRBV6-3; DNA: TGTGCCAGCAGTCCATCGACAGGGCGGACCGGGGAGCTGTTTTTT; CDR3: CASSPSTGRTGELFF
J: TRBJ2-3; size: .; D: .; V: TRBV20-1; DNA: TGCAGTGCTAGCTACCCGGCCGGCACAGATACGCAGTATTTT; CDR3: CSASYPAGTDTQYF
J: TRBJ1-1; size: many; D: .; V: TRBV12-3/TRBV12-4; DNA: TGTGCCAGCAGGACGGGCTGGGAGAACACTGAAGCTTTCTTT; CDR3: CASRTGWENTEAFF
J: TRBJ2-1; size: .; D: .; V: TRBV18; DNA: TGTGCCAGCCCACACATGTTTTCGGGCCCTTACAATGAGCAGTTCTTC; CDR3: CASPHMFSGPYNEQFF
J: TRBJ2-7; size: .; D: .; V: TRBV7-3; DNA: TGTGCCAGCAGCTTAACGGGAGCTCAGTCTGACGAGCAGTACTTC; CDR3: CASSLTGAQSDEQYF
J: TRBJ2-1; size: many; D: .; V: TRBV2; DNA: TGTGCCACCCAAGGCGGGTCCTACAATGAGCAGTTCTTC; CDR3: CATQGGSYNEQFF
J: TRBJ2-3; size: many; D: .; V: TRBV6-1; DNA: TGTGCCAGCAGGTCGGGTGCTAGCACAGATACGCAGTATTTT; CDR3: CASRSGASTDTQYF
J: TRBJ2-7; size: .; D: .; V: TRBV15; DNA: TGTGCCACCAGCAGAGGGGTTATGGACTACGAGCAGTACTTC; CDR3: CATSRGVMDYEQYF